This T cell receptor (beta chain) was documented in a study of cytomegalovirus exposure and HLA in healthy donors. 13 Jbeta primers and 60 Vbeta primers were used for the PCR. Sequencing used immunoSEQ multiplex PCR; TCRdb keeps in-frame clones, though not all of them. The sample shows over 100,000 clones, 77% of them seen only once. Whole-study findings and limits: More clonal expansion characterized HLA-associated TCR beta chains than equally common others in a later analysis. Investigators reported approximately 150 TCR beta chains as tied to cytomegalovirus. Sequencing probably produced one cluster of sequence variants that were highly shared.

Turning to this clone: Its matching antigen is unknown.

V was clipped by 5 bases and J by 8 bases; unmatched bases: 7. The length of the CDR3 is 15 residues. CDR1 and CDR2 (germline): SEHNR, FQNEAQ (reference sequence). The origin of this receptor is a woman aged 40-49 years in good health and CMV-seronegative. Material: PBMCs. The chain carries TRBV7-9 and TRBJ1-6; 9 bases fit TRBD1. The CDR3 coding sequence is TGTGCCAGCAGCCTACGGACAGGGGCAGATTCACCCCTCCACTTT. The encoded protein is CASSLRTGADSPLHF.